The source of this T cell receptor beta chain is a study of T cells in localized non-small cell lung cancer. Broader study findings: Heterogeneity cannot be ruled out, as sequencing used one tumor region only. Those with higher blood T cell density had longer overall survival.

With respect to this clone: The antigen is undetermined.

This CDR3 is 19 amino acids long. The J segment lost 2 bases and the V segment lost 4 bases, leaving 16 bases of the junction unmatched. Looked up from germline, CDR1 is SGHNT and CDR2 is YYREEE (reference sequence). Sequenced by immunoSEQ multiplex PCR; TCRdb stores in-frame clones only, minus some. The table records about 15,000 clones, around 83% of them present only once. The TCR sequence derives from a woman aged 40 to 75 with stage I lung adenocarcinoma. The rearrangement joins TRBV5-4 to TRBJ2-2; 8 bases line up with TRBD1. Sample: peripheral blood, taken before any cancer treatment. The DNA for the CDR3 is TGTGCCAGCAGCCCGACAGGGGTTACTACTTCTATAAACACCGGGGAGCTGTTTTTT. It specifies CASSPTGVTTSINTGELFF.